Below are 20 T cell receptor beta chains sequenced from a single sample in a study of CD8+CD57+ T cells in acquired aplastic anemia. The template for TCR beta VDJ and CDR3 sequence profiling was genomic DNA. One entry per CDR3 protein results from TCRdb running MiXCR on the reads. Among around 190,000 distinct CDR3 sequences listed, over 55% were seen once. Sequencing was done on a sample of sorted CD4+, CD8+, or CD8+CD57+ T cells (not recorded which) from PBMCs. These receptors all stem from a human donor in good health.

The V call is TRBV15, the J call TRBJ1-2; possible D gene TRBD1, 6 bases. V lost 8 bases to trimming and J lost 5 bases, with 15 bases between them. The CDR3 sequence is 13 residues long. Germline CDR1 is LNHNV and CDR2 is YYDKDF (reference sequence). The CDR3: CATRGGLGYGYTF. DNA for the CDR3: TGTGCCACCCGAGGGGGACTAGGGTATGGCTACACCTTC.

At least ten counts were recorded for this clonotype. J is TRBJ2-7 and V is TRBV7-9; D unresolved. Per germline, CDR1 SEHNR and CDR2 FQNEAQ (reference sequence). The germline V and J ends were trimmed by 3 bases and 6 bases, with 6 bases remaining between them. The CDR3 contains 11 residues. The CDR3 is CASSFPPEQYF. The CDR3 DNA is TGTGCCAGCAGCTTTCCCCCCGAGCAGTACTTC.

The rearrangement uses TRBV10-2 and TRBJ1-3, with D hard to call. Germline CDR1 is WSHSY and CDR2 is SAAADI. CDR3 length: 14 residues. Trimming left V 6 bases short and J 2 bases short, with 11 bases between. The chain's CDR3 is CASRVGTAGNTIYF. The CDR3 DNA is TGCGCCAGCAGGGTGGGAACAGCTGGAAACACCATATATTTT.

The chain has TRBV20-1 and TRBJ2-2, with D perhaps TRBD1 (6 bases). V lost 0 bases and J 4 bases, leaving 9 bases between the germline ends. The CDR3 covers 14 residues. The germline V gene has CDR1 DFQATT and CDR2 SNEGSKA (reference sequence). The CDR3 nucleotides are TGCAGTGCTAGAGAAGGACAGCGCACCGGGGAGCTGTTTTTT. Translated, it gives CSAREGQRTGELFF.

This clonotype came up once. The rearrangement uses TRBV29-1 and TRBJ1-1; TRBD1 aligns across 11 bases. V shed 3 bases and J 0 bases; nucleotides not matched to a gene: 3. This CDR3 is built from 15 residues. From germline, CDR1 is SQVTM and CDR2 ANQGSEA. CDR3 DNA: TGCAGCGTTGACGTGGGACAGGGGGTGAACACTGAAGCTTTCTTT. Protein: CSVDVGQGVNTEAFF.

This clonotype was recorded only once. This sequence joins TRBV28 and TRBJ2-3, with a weak D call TRBD1 (5 bases). The CDR3 runs to 15 residues. Germline loops: CDR1 MDHEN, CDR2 SYDVKM. Trimming pared 2 bases from V and 0 bases from J, leaving 9 bases between. The CDR3 loop reads CASSLRGRSTDTQYF. Here the CDR3 DNA reads TGTGCCAGCAGTTTAAGGGGCCGGAGCACAGATACGCAGTATTTT. The entire variable domain, with the rest obtained from reference TRBV28 and TRBJ2-3, is as follows: DVKVTQSSRYLVKRTGEKVFLECVQDMDHENMFWYRQDPGLGLRLIYFSYDVKMKEKGDIPEGYSVSREKKERFSLILESASTNQTSMYLCASSLRGRSTDTQYFGPGTRLTVL.

There are a few counts of this clonotype. The chain employs TRBV28 and TRBJ2-2; 9 nucleotides align to TRBD1. This CDR3 has 16 residues. The germline gives CDR1 MDHEN, CDR2 SYDVKM. Trimming cost V 7 bases and J 6 bases; bases outside gene matches: 12. As DNA, the CDR3 is TGTGCCAGCAAGGACCCGGACAGGGGATCGTCCGGGGAGCTGTTTTTT. Translation gives CASKDPDRGSSGELFF. The variable domain in full, completed from reference TRBV28 and TRBJ2-2, reads DVKVTQSSRYLVKRTGEKVFLECVQDMDHENMFWYRQDPGLGLRLIYFSYDVKMKEKGDIPEGYSVSREKKERFSLILESASTNQTSMYLCASKDPDRGSSGELFFGEGSRLTVL.

This clonotype appeared many times. The CDR3 loop reads CASSTSNGGNTIYF. CDR3 DNA: TGTGCCAGCAGCACAAGCAACGGGGGAAACACCATATATTTT. The chain couples TRBV6-5 to TRBJ1-3; no clear D. V lost 6 bases to trimming and J lost 4 bases, with 13 bases between them. CDR1 is MNHEY, CDR2 SVGAGI, per germline. The CDR3 covers 14 residues.

Details on this clonotype: Given a much more abundant clone one base away, this may be a read error. The rearrangement links TRBV6-5 to TRBJ2-7; D is possibly TRBD2 (5 bases). The V end was cut by 4 bases, the J end by 6 bases, with 22 bases between. Per germline, CDR1 MNHEY and CDR2 SVGAGI. The CDR3 has 16 residues. DNA of the CDR3: TGTGCCAGCAGTTTAATGGCCCCGGGGTCGAGCGGCGAGCAGTACTTC. It encodes CASSLMAPGSSGEQYF.

The J gene is TRBJ1-5, the V gene TRBV12-3 or TRBV12-4; TRBD1 matches at 7 bases. V was clipped by 5 bases and J by 6 bases; unmatched bases: 7. This CDR3 contains 14 residues. The CDR3, as DNA: TGTGCCAGCAGTCCCCAGGCAGGGGGTCAGCCCCAGCATTTT. It translates to CASSPQAGGQPQHF.

The chain links TRBV20-1 to TRBJ1-1; tentative D call: TRBD1 (5 bases). V lost 2 bases, J lost 2 bases, and 12 bases lay in between. The CDR3 totals 14 residues. The germline V gene encodes CDR1 DFQATT and CDR2 SNEGSKA (reference sequence). CDR3 in amino acids: CSARRQGVNTEAFF. The CDR3 region has the DNA TGCAGTGCTAGAAGGCAGGGAGTCAACACTGAAGCTTTCTTT.

The chain uses TRBV19 and TRBJ1-6; perhaps TRBD1 as D (5 bases). Trimming took off 3 bases at V and 7 bases at J, with 13 bases between the two ends. This CDR3 comprises 15 residues. Germline loops: CDR1 LNHDA, CDR2 SQIVND (reference sequence). The DNA of the CDR3 is TGTGCCAGTAGTATCCCGGCAGGGAAGAATTCACCCCTCCACTTT. Its protein is CASSIPAGKNSPLHF.

V gene TRBV4-3 combines with J gene TRBJ2-1; 7 nucleotides align to TRBD1. Germline loops: CDR1 LGHNA, CDR2 YSLEER. The CDR3 consists of 14 residues. V was clipped by 3 bases and J by 9 bases; unmatched bases: 8. CDR3 bases: TGCGCCAGCAGCCATCCAAGTAACAGGGGTGAGCAGTTCTTC. This translates into CASSHPSNRGEQFF.

This clonotype appeared a single time. This chain uses TRBV7-9 with TRBJ1-6, with TRBD1 as a possible D gene (6 bases). Germline lookup yields CDR1 SEHNR and CDR2 FQNEAQ (reference sequence). This CDR3 has 16 amino acids. The CDR3 coding sequence is TGTGCGTCAGGGCTGCCAAGCACAGGGACGGCCCAACCCCTCCACTTT. Its translation is CASGLPSTGTAQPLHF.

This clonotype was observed a single time. The rearrangement joins TRBV29-1 to TRBJ2-1; D is ambiguous. The CDR3 is made up of 10 amino acids. The germline CDR1 and CDR2 sequences are SQVTM and ANQGSEA. With 2 bases removed from V and 10 bases from J, the gap between germline ends came to 6 bases. CDR3: CSVESDEQFF. The CDR3 region has the DNA TGCAGCGTTGAATCAGACGAGCAGTTCTTC.

This clonotype was counted only a few times. The V call is TRBV20-1, the J call TRBJ1-3; D ambiguous. Between the trimmed V and J ends, which lost 6 bases and 0 bases, there was a span of 6 bases. The CDR3 consists of 12 residues. The germline CDR1 and CDR2 sequences are DFQATT and SNEGSKA (reference sequence). The CDR3 nucleotides read TGCAGTGCGAGGTACTCTGGAAACACCATATATTTT. Translating gives CSARYSGNTIYF.

This clonotype came up many times. The chain carries TRBV7-9 and TRBJ2-7, with 9 bases lining up with TRBD1. The CDR3 spans 15 residues. V dropped 5 bases and J dropped 6; count of bases not matched to a gene: 11. Germline loops: CDR1 SEHNR, CDR2 FQNEAQ (reference sequence). CDR3 residues: CASSPRDRARGEQYF. In DNA, the CDR3 is TGTGCCAGCAGCCCCCGGGACAGGGCACGGGGCGAGCAGTACTTC.

Comments on this clonotype: A read error may explain this, as a much larger clone is one base away. J is TRBJ2-1 and V is TRBV9, with D possibly called TRBD1 or TRBD2 (5 bases each). CDR3 size: 16 residues. The germline V gene has CDR1 SGDLS and CDR2 YYNGEE. Trimming removed 4 bases from V and 0 bases from J, with 14 bases in between. This chain's CDR3 is CASSLNPGRSYNEQFF. The CDR3 DNA reads as TGTGCCAGCAGCCTCAATCCGGGACGCTCCTACAATGAGCAGTTCTTC.

This clonotype was seen many times. The V and J genes are TRBV6-5 and TRBJ2-7, with 12 nucleotides matching TRBD2. The length of the CDR3 is 15 residues. Germline CDR1 MNHEY, CDR2 SVGAGI. The V segment lost 6 bases and the J segment 3 bases; nucleotides outside the gene matches: 6. The CDR3 is CASSSGTSGYYEQYF. CDR3 bases: TGTGCCAGCAGCTCCGGGACTAGCGGGTACTACGAGCAGTACTTC.

J is TRBJ2-7 and V is TRBV7-9; 7 bases are shared with TRBD1. Germline V gene sequence: CDR1 SEHNR, CDR2 FQNEAQ (reference sequence). The V gene end was trimmed by 1 base and the J gene end by 5 bases; junction bases not matched to a gene: 11. CDR3 length: 16 residues. CDR3 bases: TGTGCCAGCAGCTTAGTTCAAACAGGGGCCAAGGACGAGCAGTACTTC. Its translation: CASSLVQTGAKDEQYF.